The T cell receptor (beta chain) under discussion was sequenced for a study of T cells after yellow fever vaccination. Whole-study results and caveats: The booster saw the reappearance of most primary-vaccination clones (roughly 95% CD4, roughly 90% CD8).

TCRdb redid the calling of the 5' RACE reads with MiXCR, one entry per CDR3 protein. Among fewer than 500,000 distinct CDR3 sequences listed, about 19% were seen once. This clonotype was seen a few times. Its antigen is still unknown. The junction and the germline gene differ at one end; a read error may be behind it. Germline CDR1 and CDR2: SGHRS and YFSETQ. This CDR3 spans 13 amino acids. Sequencing was performed on PBMCs, taken before the yellow fever booster vaccination. The V and J genes are TRBV5-1 and TRBJ1-1; D call uncertain. The receptor comes from a man in his late teens or twenties who received the YFV17D yellow fever vaccine. CDR3 sequence reads: CASSLAVRTDAFF. Here the CDR3 DNA reads TGCGCCAGCAGCTTGGCCGTTAGGACTGATGCTTTCTTT.